This T cell receptor (beta chain) emerged from a study of beta chain features in type 1 diabetes. Study results and caveats: The study found that naive, central memory and Treg TCRB repertoires appeared more similar in patients than in healthy donors. Patients with type 1 diabetes showed fewer VDJ junction insertions and more deletions. In these data, an HLA type influence on TCRB rearrangement remained unresolved.

The whole isolated RNA underwent reverse transcription, so sequencing captured expressed TCRB transcripts. Assay used: immunoSEQ multiplex PCR; TCRdb lists only in-frame clones, some missing. The data contain some 270,000 clones, less than 15% of them seen just once; the ten biggest clones take up 0.026%. V dropped 2 bases and J dropped 2 bases, with 12 bases sitting between them. Germline V gives CDR1 SGHRS, CDR2 YFSETQ. This CDR3 contains 15 residues. As regards this clone: The antigen is not known.

A CD45RO/CCR7/CD25/CD127/CD95/CD27 panel sorted naive, central memory, regulatory and stem cell-like memory CD4+ cells. This clonotype was obtained from a woman aged 40 to 50 in good health. Sequencing input: naive CD4+ T cells from blood. The chain combines TRBV5-1 with TRBJ2-3, with D possibly matching TRBD1 (6 bases). The CDR3 bases are TGCGCCAGCAGCTTTGGACAGTCTTCCACAGATACGCAGTATTTT. Protein product: CASSFGQSSTDTQYF.